This T cell receptor beta chain stems from a study of T cell responses to AZD1222 COVID-19 vaccine. Per germline, CDR1 MDHEN and CDR2 SYDVKM. The CDR3 runs 14 residues. Trimming removed 2 bases from V and 7 bases from J; junction bases left unmatched: 1. TCRdb's table, derived via immunoSEQ multiplex PCR, lists solely in-frame clones and lacks some. The table lists 110,000 or so clones, 75% to 95% of them singletons. This receptor was identified in an adult who received the MenACWY meningococcal vaccine as a control. The chain combines TRBV28 with TRBJ1-6; 8 bases fit TRBD1. The sample consisted of peripheral blood, taken 28 days after the second dose of the MenACWY control vaccine. Written as DNA, the CDR3 is TGTGCCAGCAGTTTACGACAGGGGAATTCACCCCTCCACTTT. Translation: CASSLRQGNSPLHF.